What follows is one T cell receptor (beta chain) and its context. The antigen is unknown. The sample belongs to a study of T cell responses to AZD1222 COVID-19 vaccine. Study-level points and caveats: Spike was spanned by vaccine-associated CD4 TCRs, which were dominant at 160-218 and 743-854. Seropositive status at baseline applied to only six AZD1222 recipients. Variant regions that are unmutated are reportedly the target of nearly half of spike-specific TCRs. Clonal diversity was possibly underestimated; the donors were predominantly white British and more often female.

The protocol was immunoSEQ multiplex PCR, while the TCRdb copy is restricted to in-frame clones and leaves out a portion. Of tens of thousands of clones in the sample, 87% were seen once. The CDR3 covers 15 residues. Looked up from germline, CDR1 is SGHVS and CDR2 is FQNEAQ. The junction had 13 bases not matched to a gene; V was cut back by 5 bases and J by 10 bases. Sequenced material: peripheral blood, taken 28 days after the second AZD1222 dose. V and J are TRBV7-8 and TRBJ1-5; 8 bases line up with TRBD1. The TCR comes from an adult who received the AZD1222 COVID-19 vaccine. The CDR3 nucleotides read TGTGCCAGCAGCGATTCCAGGGGGCGCGGGAGTCCCCAGCATTTT. Protein product: CASSDSRGRGSPQHF.